This T cell receptor beta chain was recorded in a study of human T cells and chemical hapten exposure. General study results and limits: Controls had significantly fewer large CDR3 similarity clusters than were formed by expanded TCRs.

Germline assignment: CDR1 MNHEY and CDR2 SVGAGI. The length of the CDR3 is 14 residues. TCRdb reprocessed the RACE reads with MiXCR, giving one entry per CDR3 protein. The sample carries about 190,000 distinct CDR3 sequences, 20% to 25% recorded once. A note on this clonotype: Its target is not known. Germline is not matched at one junction end, which may reflect a read error.

Time point in this sample: patch test 3, about 24 weeks after DPC sensitization. Documented treatment: therapeutic diphenylcyclopropenone sensitization with weekly scalp DPC. The sample in question was whole blood, obtained in connection with sensitization to the hapten diphenylcyclopropenone (DPC). This TCR was recovered from a woman between 40 and 55 years old with alopecia areata. Some clones in this sample may be carry-over from other donors' samples. The J gene is TRBJ1-2, the V gene TRBV6-5; D remains unclear. In DNA, the CDR3 is TGTGCCAGCACTCCAGCCGGACTTAACCATGGCTACACCTTC. As protein: CASTPAGLNHGYTF.